This paragraph reports one T cell receptor beta chain. This clonotype was observed a handful of times. No cognate antigen has been identified for it. No base quality information exists; no much larger clone differs at one position. CDR1 and CDR2 are drawn from the germline V gene (reference sequence): LNHDA, SQIVND. The CDR3 contains 13 residues, cysteine and phenylalanine counted. The retained sequence is limited to the CDR3, 39 bases, with the frame set at the first base. V is clipped by 3 bases and J by 2 bases, and the sequence between their germline boundaries is 8 bases long. Receptors were amplified or captured by PCR. Sequencing used an Illumina HiSeq 2500. TCR library preparation used molecular barcoding, with unique molecular identifiers applied to normalize quantification of the TCRbeta repertoire. The public reads were run again by TCRdb, first through fastp at Q25 and then through MiXCR, and only productive beta chains were kept. For every CDR3 protein sequence, its rows merge into one entry that carries the most common genes and DNA. For this sample there are 330,000 or so distinct CDR3 sequences; over 9.5% appear just once. Of the sample, roughly 7% is held by the ten largest clones.

The data derive from a study of T-cell reconstitution after alpha-beta-depleted transplantation in children (dated by TCRdb to about 2016). About the study as a whole: Using TCR repertoire profiling, the study quantitatively followed how T-cell immune reconstitution unfolded in children after TCRalphabeta/CD19-depleted allogeneic hematopoietic cell transplantation. Study-level results and caveats: The high TCRbeta diversity at day 60 in some patients was ascribed to recipient T cells and intrathymic progenitors that had survived conditioning. Over the following months the frequencies of hyperexpanded clones went down, and after one year T-cell counts and TCRbeta diversity were mostly credited to newly produced T cells. The apparently early recovery of alphabetaT-cell counts about two months after transplant reportedly depended on only several hundred rapidly expanded clones that came from non-depleted graft cells.

The sample's treatment or condition label is to be understood as: allogeneic hematopoietic cell transplantation with graft depleted of TCRalphabeta T cells and CD19 B cells. TCRalphabeta/CD19-depleted allogeneic hematopoietic cell grafts were given to the transplant recipients, all of whom were children. This receptor was obtained from a boy in the first two years of life with acute myeloid leukemia, due to receive a stem cell transplant. This material consisted of PBMCs, taken before TCRalphabeta/CD19-depleted stem cell transplant. The chain is encoded by TRBV19 joined to TRBJ2-7; no D gene can be assigned with confidence. The CDR3 here reads CASSISSPYEQYF. The sequenced DNA: TGTGCCAGTAGTATTTCGTCTCCCTACGAGCAGTACTTC.